Listed here are 16 T cell receptor beta chains from one sample, sequenced in a study of blood T cell repertoires in COVID-19. Method: immunoSEQ multiplex PCR; TCRdb's copy keeps in-frame clones and lacks some. The sample carries a few hundred thousand clones, around 89% recorded once. Input material: peripheral blood. Receptor source: a woman aged 55-70 years with acute or convalescent COVID-19.

The rearrangement links TRBV9 to TRBJ2-7; 8 bases fit TRBD2. Germline assignment: CDR1 SGDLS and CDR2 YYNGEE. This CDR3 has 15 residues. The junction had 6 bases not matched to a gene; V was cut back by 2 bases and J by 2 bases. The CDR3: CASSVGIAGTYEQYF. In DNA form, the CDR3 reads TGTGCCAGCAGCGTCGGAATAGCGGGGACCTACGAGCAGTACTTC.

The rearrangement links TRBV3-1 (or the pseudogene TRBV3-2) to TRBJ1-2, with D tentatively TRBD1 (5 bases). Trimming stripped 4 bases from V and 4 bases from J, with 10 bases between. The CDR3 totals 13 residues. Germline V gene lookup returns CDR1 LGHDT and CDR2 YNNKEL (reference sequence). This CDR3 reads CASSLDQGYGYTF. Written as DNA, the CDR3 is TGTGCCAGCAGCCTTGATCAGGGCTATGGCTACACCTTC.

This chain connects TRBV7-2 to TRBJ1-2, with a possible D match to TRBD1 (5 bases). Germline V gene sequence: CDR1 SGHTA, CDR2 FQGNSA. The CDR3 runs to 17 residues. V lost 5 bases and J lost 6, with 25 bases in between. CDR3 nucleotides: TGTGCCAGCAGCCCGAGAGGTGGCGGGGCGCTACTAAATGGCTACACCTTC. The encoded protein is CASSPRGGGALLNGYTF. The full variable domain, with the rest looked up from reference TRBV7-2 and TRBJ1-2, is GAGVSQSPSNKVTEKGKDVELRCDPISGHTALYWYRQSLGQGLEFLIYFQGNSAPDKSGLPSDRFSAERTGGSVSTLTIQRTQQEDSAVYLCASSPRGGGALLNGYTFGSGTRLTVV.

J is TRBJ2-5 and V is TRBV24-1; possible D gene TRBD2, 5 bases. Germline CDR1 reads KGHDR; CDR2 reads SFDVKD. The CDR3 is 13 residues long. Trimming left V 4 bases short and J 2 bases short, with 7 bases between. For the CDR3, the DNA is TGTGCCACCAGTGACGGGGTGCAAGAGACCCAGTACTTC. Protein sequence: CATSDGVQETQYF.

CDR3 region: CASSLDRLGYGYTF. CDR3 coding DNA: TGTGCCAGCAGCCTAGACAGATTAGGATATGGCTACACCTTC. The rearrangement uses TRBV7-2 and TRBJ1-2; tentatively, D is TRBD1 (5 bases). The V end was cut by 5 bases, the J end by 5 bases, with 15 bases between. The V gene's germline CDR1 is SGHTA and CDR2 FQGNSA. The CDR3 has 14 amino acids.

This chain joins TRBV15 and TRBJ1-2, with a weak D call TRBD1 (6 bases). Germline CDR1 is LNHNV and CDR2 is YYDKDF (reference sequence). CDR3 length equals 14 residues. Trimming took 5 bases from V and 0 from J, leaving 10 bases between them. CDR3 sequence (DNA): TGTGCCACCAGCTCGAGGACAGCTAACTATGGCTACACCTTC. Amino acid sequence: CATSSRTANYGYTF.

The chain links TRBV28 to TRBJ1-6; 7 bases are shared with TRBD1. Germline assignment: CDR1 MDHEN and CDR2 SYDVKM. The length of the CDR3 is 13 residues. Trimming removed 5 bases from V and 7 bases from J; junction bases left unmatched: 2. For the CDR3, the DNA is TGTGCCAGCAGTACACAGGGGAATTCACCCCTCCACTTT. This codes for CASSTQGNSPLHF.

The chain is built from TRBV5-1 and TRBJ2-5; 10 bases agree with TRBD2. This CDR3 is 14 amino acids long. Germline CDR1 reads SGHRS; CDR2 reads YFSETQ. V dropped 9 bases and J dropped 5; count of bases not matched to a gene: 10. The CDR3 nucleotides read TGCGCCACCCGAGGAGCGGGGGGGCGTGAGACCCAGTACTTC. Translated, it gives CATRGAGGRETQYF.

The chain carries TRBV27 and TRBJ1-4, with TRBD1 identical over 9 bases. V lost 0 bases and J lost 3; bases outside the gene matches: 11. The CDR3 has 19 residues. CDR1 MNHEY and CDR2 SMNVEV come from the germline V gene (reference sequence). The CDR3 DNA follows: TGTGCCAGCAGTTTATCCGGGACAGGGAGGCGAATGGCTAATGAAAAACTGTTTTTT. This codes for CASSLSGTGRRMANEKLFF.

The V call is TRBV5-1, the J call TRBJ2-5; D might be TRBD2 (6 bases). The CDR3 runs to 15 residues. V was pared by 3 bases and J by 2 bases, with 14 bases between. Germline-derived CDR1 and CDR2 are SGHRS and YFSETQ. The CDR3 sequence: CASSSYEGLQETQYF. CDR3 in DNA: TGCGCCAGCAGCTCCTACGAGGGACTGCAAGAGACCCAGTACTTC. The variable domain in full, with the rest retrieved from reference TRBV5-1 and TRBJ2-5, is KAGVTQTPRYLIKTRGQQVTLSCSPISGHRSVSWYQQTPGQGLQFLFEYFSETQRNKGNFPGRFSGRQFSNSRSEMNVSTLELGDSALYLCASSSYEGLQETQYFGPGTRLLVL.

V and J are TRBV6-6 and TRBJ1-1; 7 nucleotides align to TRBD1. Looked up from germline, CDR1 is MNHNY and CDR2 is SVGAGI (reference sequence). V gave up 5 bases and J gave up 2 bases; unmatched junction bases: 8. The length of the CDR3 is 15 residues. CDR3 amino acids: CASSQKQGSNTEAFF. CDR3 coding DNA: TGTGCCAGCAGTCAAAAACAGGGGAGTAACACTGAAGCTTTCTTT.

This chain connects TRBV9 to TRBJ1-5; D remains ambiguous. CDR1 and CDR2 (germline): SGDLS, YYNGEE. Trimming removed 0 bases from V and 3 bases from J, with 4 bases in between. This CDR3 is built from 13 residues. The CDR3 bases are TGTGCCAGCAGCGTAGTGGCCAATCAGCCCCAGCATTTT. This sequence encodes CASSVVANQPQHF.

The chain uses TRBV7-2 and TRBJ1-2; 7 positions match TRBD1. J gave up 2 bases and V 0 bases, and 6 bases lay outside the gene matches. The CDR3 extends over 16 amino acids. Germline lookup yields CDR1 SGHTA and CDR2 FQGNSA. The CDR3 here is CASSLARPRGNYGYTF. The CDR3 coding sequence is TGTGCCAGCAGCTTAGCGCGCCCCAGGGGGAACTATGGCTACACCTTC.

The chain combines TRBV2 with TRBJ2-7, with TRBD1 identical over 8 bases. CDR1 is SNHLY, CDR2 FYNNEI, per germline. The CDR3 is 12 residues long. Germline trimming cut 7 bases from V and 2 bases from J; bases unmatched to any gene: 1. The CDR3 bases are TGTGCCAGCACGACAGGGGCCTACGAGCAGTACTTC. It is translated as CASTTGAYEQYF.

The J gene is TRBJ2-7, the V gene TRBV4-1; 7 bases are shared with TRBD1. Trimming removed 4 bases from V and 1 base from J; junction bases left unmatched: 1. The germline CDR1 and CDR2 sequences are MGHRA and YSYEKL. The CDR3 covers 13 residues. Here the CDR3 reads CASSRQGSYEQYF. The CDR3 bases are TGCGCCAGCAGCCGACAGGGATCCTACGAGCAGTACTTC.

The CDR3 bases are TGCGCCAGCAGCTTTCCAGGTGAAGCTTTCTTT. It specifies CASSFPGEAFF. The chain uses TRBV5-1 and TRBJ1-1, with D unclear. The CDR3 loop spans 11 amino acids. Per germline, CDR1 SGHRS and CDR2 YFSETQ. V dropped 2 bases and J dropped 7 bases, with 6 bases sitting between them.